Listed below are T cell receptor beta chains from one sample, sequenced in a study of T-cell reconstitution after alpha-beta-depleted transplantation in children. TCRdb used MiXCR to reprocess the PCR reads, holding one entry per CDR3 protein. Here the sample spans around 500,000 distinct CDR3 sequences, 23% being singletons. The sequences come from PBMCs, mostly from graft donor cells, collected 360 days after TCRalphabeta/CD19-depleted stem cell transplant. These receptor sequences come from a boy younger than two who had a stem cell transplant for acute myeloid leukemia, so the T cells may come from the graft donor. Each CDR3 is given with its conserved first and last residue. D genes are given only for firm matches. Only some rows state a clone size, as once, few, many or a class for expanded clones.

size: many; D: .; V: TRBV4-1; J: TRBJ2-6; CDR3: CASSQVNTLPGANVLTF; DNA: TGCGCCAGCAGCCAAGTGAACACCCTTCCTGGGGCCAACGTCCTGACTTTC
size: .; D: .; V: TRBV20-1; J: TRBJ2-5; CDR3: CSAAGPQETQYF; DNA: TGCAGTGCGGCGGGGCCCCAAGAGACCCAGTACTTC
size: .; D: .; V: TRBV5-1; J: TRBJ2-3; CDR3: CASSSPSISSTDTQYF; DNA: TGCGCCAGCAGCTCCCCGTCTATCTCTAGCACAGATACGCAGTATTTT
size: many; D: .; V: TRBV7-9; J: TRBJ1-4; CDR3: CASSLVGLNEKLFF; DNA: TGTGCCAGCAGCTTAGTGGGGCTAAATGAAAAACTGTTTTTT
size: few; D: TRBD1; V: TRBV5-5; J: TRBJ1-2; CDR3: CASSSQDRVYGYTF; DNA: TGTGCCAGCAGCTCCCAGGACAGGGTCTATGGCTACACCTTC
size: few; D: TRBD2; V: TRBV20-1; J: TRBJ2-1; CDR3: CSARTSGQITNEQFF; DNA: TGCAGTGCGCGGACTAGCGGCCAGATAACCAATGAGCAGTTCTTC
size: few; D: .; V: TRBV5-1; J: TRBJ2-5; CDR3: CASSLAMGIGAQETQYF; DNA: TGCGCCAGCAGCTTGGCCATGGGTATCGGGGCCCAAGAGACCCAGTACTTC
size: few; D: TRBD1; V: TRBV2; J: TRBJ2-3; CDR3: CASREVNRDRRSTDTQYF; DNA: TGTGCCAGCAGAGAAGTTAACCGGGACAGGCGTAGCACAGATACGCAGTATTTT
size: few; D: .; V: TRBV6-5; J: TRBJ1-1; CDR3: CASSYYRQSEAFF; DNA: TGTGCCAGCAGTTACTACCGACAGTCTGAAGCTTTCTTT
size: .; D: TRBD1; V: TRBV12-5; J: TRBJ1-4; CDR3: CASGFRDRENEKLFF; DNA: TGTGCTAGTGGTTTTAGGGACAGGGAGAACGAAAAACTGTTTTTT
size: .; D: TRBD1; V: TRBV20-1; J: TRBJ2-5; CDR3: CSARDPGQMEETQYF; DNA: TGCAGTGCTAGAGACCCGGGACAGATGGAAGAGACCCAGTACTTC
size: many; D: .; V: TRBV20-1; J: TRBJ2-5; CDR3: CSARETDRNQETQYF; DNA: TGCAGTGCTAGAGAAACAGACAGGAACCAAGAGACCCAGTACTTC
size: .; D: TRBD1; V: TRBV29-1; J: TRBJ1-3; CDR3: CSVEIQGGGNTIYF; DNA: TGCAGCGTTGAAATCCAGGGGGGTGGAAACACCATATATTTT
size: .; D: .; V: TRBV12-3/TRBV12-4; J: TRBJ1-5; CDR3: CASSLGTNQPQHF; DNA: TGTGCCAGCAGTTTAGGGACCAATCAGCCCCAGCATTTT
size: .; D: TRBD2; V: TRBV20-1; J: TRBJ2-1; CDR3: CSARVWPAVAGGSNSSYNEQFF; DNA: TGCAGTGCTAGAGTTTGGCCCGCGGTAGCGGGGGGATCAAATAGCTCCTACAATGAGCAGTTCTTC
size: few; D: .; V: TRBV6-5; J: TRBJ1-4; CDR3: CASSYGSTNEKLFF; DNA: TGTGCCAGCAGTTACGGTTCAACTAATGAAAAACTGTTTTTT
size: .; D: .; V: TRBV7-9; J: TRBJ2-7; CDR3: CASSSEKPYEQYF; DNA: TGTGCCAGCAGCTCCGAGAAGCCCTACGAGCAGTACTTC
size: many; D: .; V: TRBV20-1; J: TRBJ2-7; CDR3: CSAREGVDEQYF; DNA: TGCAGTGCTAGAGAGGGGGTAGACGAGCAGTACTTC
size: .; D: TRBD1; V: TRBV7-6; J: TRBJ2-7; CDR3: CASSLADRGFGYEQYF; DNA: TGTGCCAGCAGCTTAGCCGACAGGGGTTTCGGCTACGAGCAGTACTTC
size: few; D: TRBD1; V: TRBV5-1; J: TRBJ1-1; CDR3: CASSVGQGNTEAFF; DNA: TGCGCCAGCAGCGTTGGACAGGGGAACACTGAAGCTTTCTTT
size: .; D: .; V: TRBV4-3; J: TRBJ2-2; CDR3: CASSQVNRNTGELFF; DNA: TGCGCCAGCAGCCAAGTAAACCGGAACACCGGGGAGCTGTTTTTT
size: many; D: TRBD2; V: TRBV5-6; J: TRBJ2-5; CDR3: CASSLAGRVETQYF; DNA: TGTGCCAGCAGCTTGGCGGGGAGGGTAGAGACCCAGTACTTC
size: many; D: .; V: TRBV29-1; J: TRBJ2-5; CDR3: CSVRGRSQETQYF; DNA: TGCAGCGTTCGGGGCAGGAGCCAAGAGACCCAGTACTTC
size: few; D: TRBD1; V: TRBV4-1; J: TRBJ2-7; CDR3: CASSPGQGNYEQYF; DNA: TGCGCCAGCAGCCCGGGACAGGGAAACTACGAGCAGTACTTC
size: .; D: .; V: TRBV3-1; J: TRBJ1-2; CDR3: CASRPSTSGYGYTF; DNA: TGTGCCAGCAGACCTTCGACTTCCGGCTATGGCTACACCTTC
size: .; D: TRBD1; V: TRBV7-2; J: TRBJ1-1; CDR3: CASSWTGVRTEAFF; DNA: TGTGCCAGCAGTTGGACAGGGGTGAGAACTGAAGCTTTCTTT
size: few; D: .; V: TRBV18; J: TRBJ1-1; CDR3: CASSSVPREDGTEAFF; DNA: TGTGCCAGCTCATCAGTGCCCAGGGAAGATGGGACTGAAGCTTTCTTT
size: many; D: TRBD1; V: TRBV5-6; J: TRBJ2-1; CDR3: CASSSDLGRTGSDEQFF; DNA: TGTGCCAGCAGCTCGGACCTTGGGCGGACAGGGAGCGATGAGCAGTTCTTC
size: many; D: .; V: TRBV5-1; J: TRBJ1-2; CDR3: CASSGTYGYTF; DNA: TGCGCCAGCAGCGGCACCTATGGCTACACCTTC
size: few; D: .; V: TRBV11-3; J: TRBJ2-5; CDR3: CASSFDPQETQYF; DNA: TGTGCCAGCAGCTTTGACCCTCAAGAGACCCAGTACTTC
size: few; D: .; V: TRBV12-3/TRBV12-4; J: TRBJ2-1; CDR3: CASIRQKGSYNEQFF; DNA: TGTGCCAGCATCCGGCAAAAAGGGTCCTACAATGAGCAGTTCTTC
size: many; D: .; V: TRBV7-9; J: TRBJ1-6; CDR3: CASSLQLISYNSPLHF; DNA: TGTGCCAGCAGCTTACAGCTTATCTCCTATAATTCACCCCTCCACTTT
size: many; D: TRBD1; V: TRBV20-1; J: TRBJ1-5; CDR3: CSALGQGAQPQHF; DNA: TGCAGTGCTTTAGGACAGGGGGCTCAGCCCCAGCATTTT
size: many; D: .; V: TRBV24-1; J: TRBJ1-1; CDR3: CATSGRTDTEAFF; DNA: TGTGCCACCAGTGGTAGGACAGACACTGAAGCTTTCTTT
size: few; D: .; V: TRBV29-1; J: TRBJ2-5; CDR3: CSAAFSGLGTQYF; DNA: TGCAGCGCGGCTTTTTCAGGTCTGGGGACCCAGTACTTC
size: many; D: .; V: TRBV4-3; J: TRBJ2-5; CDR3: CASSPVLPQYF; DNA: TGCGCCAGCAGCCCAGTACTGCCCCAGTACTTC
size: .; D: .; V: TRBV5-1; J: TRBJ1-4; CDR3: CASSELSGNEKLFF; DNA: TGCGCCAGCAGCGAGCTCAGCGGTAATGAAAAACTGTTTTTT
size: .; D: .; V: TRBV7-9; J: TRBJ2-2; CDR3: CASSLRQGSGGELFF; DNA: TGTGCCAGCAGCTTACGGCAGGGTTCGGGCGGGGAGCTGTTTTTT
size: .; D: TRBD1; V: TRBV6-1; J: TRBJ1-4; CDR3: CATGQVYATNEKLFF; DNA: TGTGCCACCGGACAGGTCTACGCAACTAATGAAAAACTGTTTTTT
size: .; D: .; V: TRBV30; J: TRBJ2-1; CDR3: CAWTQGGNEQFF; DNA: TGTGCCTGGACACAGGGCGGCAATGAGCAGTTCTTC